This T cell receptor beta chain derives from a study of response to subunit inactivated influenza vaccine. Study observations and caveats: Authors suggested each seasonal flu vaccination may recruit only limited numbers of new T cells.

TCRdb re-analysed the RT-PCR reads in MiXCR, keeping a single row per CDR3 protein. The sample lists about 570,000 distinct CDR3 sequences; roughly 12% were seen once. Trimming cost V 5 bases and J 5 bases; bases outside gene matches: 9. CDR3 length: 14 residues. Germline CDR1 and CDR2: SNHLY and FYNNEI. This clonotype was observed a few times. The antigen is undetermined. The chain has TRBV2 and TRBJ2-7, with 7 positions matching TRBD1. This sequence was found in a man between 50 and 59 years old who received an inactivated influenza vaccine. Sequenced here: PBMCs from blood, sampled on the day of vaccination. CDR3 sequence reads: CASSRTGSSHEQYF. Written as DNA, the CDR3 is TGTGCCAGCAGTCGGACAGGTTCTTCCCACGAGCAGTACTTC.